Each of the 15 T cell receptor beta chains below was sequenced from the same sample in a study of graft-versus-host responses after intestinal transplantation. The table came from immunoSEQ multiplex PCR; TCRdb's copy has only in-frame clones and leaves some out. The sample includes about 80,000 clones, about nine tenths seen only once; the top ten take about 0.63%. Source: PBMCs, taken 98 days after intestinal transplantation. These receptors were taken from a human patient who received an intestinal transplant, so some T cells may come from the graft donor.

This clone was observed once. The chain combines TRBV11-2 with TRBJ2-7; D gene unclear. V was clipped by 1 base and J by 7 bases, with 11 bases between them. From germline, CDR1 is SGHAT and CDR2 FQNNGV. The CDR3 covers 13 residues. The CDR3 coding sequence is TGTGCCAGCAGCTTAGGTGGCAGGAGAGAGCAGTACTTC. The encoded protein is CASSLGGRREQYF.

The chain employs TRBV29-1 and TRBJ2-3; 9 nucleotides agree with TRBD2. CDR1 is SQVTM and CDR2 is ANQGSEA in the germline V gene. The CDR3 sequence is 14 residues long. V shed 5 bases, J shed 4 bases, and the junction held 7 bases outside the gene matches. This CDR3 is CSVPSSGMPDTQYF. The CDR3 nucleotides read TGCAGCGTTCCGTCTAGCGGGATGCCAGATACGCAGTATTTT.

CDR3 residues: CSVRGETQYF. CDR3 nucleotides: TGCAGCGTGCGCGGGGAGACCCAGTACTTC. The chain uses TRBV29-1 and TRBJ2-5; possible D gene TRBD2, 5 bases. Germline V CDR1 and CDR2: SQVTM, ANQGSEA. The V end lost 6 bases, the J end lost 5 bases, and 7 bases lay between the germline ends. This CDR3 has 10 amino acids.

The chain is built from TRBV11-2 and TRBJ2-1, with 8 bases matching TRBD2. Trimming took 4 bases from V and 2 from J; bases not matched to a gene: 4. This CDR3 is 15 amino acids long. Per germline, CDR1 SGHAT and CDR2 FQNNGV. In DNA form, the CDR3 reads TGTGCCAGCAGCTACACTAGCGGTACCTACAATGAGCAGTTCTTC. Translated, it gives CASSYTSGTYNEQFF.

This chain links TRBV19 with TRBJ1-1, with D perhaps TRBD1 (5 bases). The CDR3 extends over 14 amino acids. Per germline, CDR1 LNHDA and CDR2 SQIVND (reference sequence). Trimming took off 0 bases at V and 11 bases at J, with 16 bases between the two ends. Written as DNA, the CDR3 is TGTGCCAGTAGTATAGATCATCCCAGGGACGGGGCTTTCTTT. It encodes CASSIDHPRDGAFF.

This chain uses TRBV28 with TRBJ1-6; tentative D call: TRBD1 (5 bases). Germline CDR1 is MDHEN and CDR2 is SYDVKM. The CDR3 covers 20 residues. With 6 bases removed from V and 0 bases from J, the gap between germline ends came to 24 bases. The CDR3 reads CASRSPLGVGGSSYNSPLHF. The CDR3 DNA sequence: TGTGCCAGCAGGAGCCCCCTGGGTGTTGGGGGGAGCTCCTATAATTCACCCCTCCACTTT.

V usage is TRBV5-1 and J usage is TRBJ2-2; the D gene is possibly TRBD1 (5 bases). Trimming pared 0 bases from V and 6 bases from J, leaving 15 bases between. The CDR3 has 16 residues. The germline V gene encodes CDR1 SGHRS and CDR2 YFSETQ. CDR3 in DNA: TGCGCCAGCAGCTTGGGCCAGGGAAAGGGTCCCGGGGAGCTGTTTTTT. Amino acid sequence: CASSLGQGKGPGELFF. Together with reference TRBV5-1 and TRBJ2-2, the CDR3 gives the full variable domain: KAGVTQTPRYLIKTRGQQVTLSCSPISGHRSVSWYQQTPGQGLQFLFEYFSETQRNKGNFPGRFSGRQFSNSRSEMNVSTLELGDSALYLCASSLGQGKGPGELFFGEGSRLTVL.

The chain links TRBV6-1 to TRBJ2-5; D may correspond to TRBD1 or TRBD2 (5 bases each). Germline V lookup: CDR1 MNHNS, CDR2 SASEGT. This CDR3 region has 15 residues. The V end lost 6 bases, the J end lost 3 bases, and 17 bases lay between the germline ends. For the CDR3, the DNA is TGTGCCAGCAGCCGGGACCCTACCGCCAAAGAGACCCAGTACTTC. This translates into CASSRDPTAKETQYF.

This clone was counted between two and nine times. The J gene is TRBJ1-5, the V gene TRBV7-3; 8 nucleotides line up with TRBD1. CDR1 and CDR2 (germline): SGHTA, FQGTGA. The ends lost 5 bases at V and 2 bases at J; junction bases unmatched: 2. The CDR3 contains 14 residues. This chain's CDR3 is CASSPTGGNQPQHF. CDR3 bases: TGTGCCAGCAGCCCGACAGGGGGCAATCAGCCCCAGCATTTT.

The rearrangement joins TRBV4-3 to TRBJ2-7, with 7 positions matching TRBD1. CDR3 length: 16 residues. Trimming removed 0 bases from V and 3 bases from J; junction bases left unmatched: 8. Germline lookup yields CDR1 LGHNA and CDR2 YSLEER. The CDR3 DNA follows: TGCGCCAGCAGCCAAGACGGACAGGTTACTATCTACGAGCAGTACTTC. Translation: CASSQDGQVTIYEQYF.

This clone came up a few times. The CDR3 DNA follows: TGTGCCTGGAGACCCGGGGGGAGCTCCTACAATGAGCAGTTCTTC. Amino acid sequence: CAWRPGGSSYNEQFF. V usage is TRBV30 and J usage is TRBJ2-1, with 7 positions matching TRBD2. The trim removed 3 bases at V and 0 bases at J, leaving 5 bases unmatched. The germline CDR1 and CDR2 sequences are GTSNPN and SVGIG (reference sequence). This CDR3 has 15 residues.

The rearrangement joins TRBV10-3 to TRBJ2-3, with 10 bases lining up with TRBD2. After removal of 6 bases from V and 2 bases from J, the junction contained 14 bases not matched to a gene. The germline CDR1 and CDR2 sequences are ENHRY and SYGVKD. This CDR3 region has 18 residues. The CDR3 here is CAIRARTWTSGPTDTQYF. CDR3 DNA: TGTGCCATCAGAGCCAGGACCTGGACTAGCGGACCCACAGATACGCAGTATTTT.

J is TRBJ1-1 and V is TRBV5-5; 8 nucleotides line up with TRBD1. The germline CDR1 and CDR2 sequences are SGHKS and YYEKEE (reference sequence). The CDR3 totals 15 residues. The V segment lost 3 bases and the J segment 1 base; nucleotides outside the gene matches: 5. The CDR3 loop reads CASSYDRGPNTEAFF. CDR3 DNA: TGTGCCAGCAGCTACGACAGGGGCCCGAACACTGAAGCTTTCTTT.

This chain links TRBV7-6 with TRBJ1-4; D remains ambiguous. V shed 4 bases and J shed 7 bases, with 7 bases lying between them. Germline V gives CDR1 SGHVS, CDR2 FNYEAQ. The CDR3 consists of 12 residues. The CDR3 region is CASSSDGEKLFF. The CDR3 nucleotides are TGTGCCAGCAGCTCTGATGGTGAAAAACTGTTTTTT.

The chain couples TRBV5-5 to TRBJ1-3; possible D gene TRBD1, 6 bases. V was trimmed by 0 bases and J by 2 bases, leaving 6 bases between them. The CDR3 contains 14 residues. The germline V gene encodes CDR1 SGHKS and CDR2 YYEKEE (reference sequence). CDR3: CASSLAGAGNTIYF. CDR3 bases: TGTGCCAGCAGCTTGGCAGGGGCTGGAAACACCATATATTTT.